This T cell receptor (beta chain) was retrieved from a study of control samples from healthy donors and cancer patients. Assay: immunoSEQ multiplex PCR; the TCRdb copy retains only in-frame clones and omits some. The table lists some 250,000 clones, roughly four fifths of them singletons. This clone occurred once. Sequenced: PBMCs. This TCR was recovered from an older woman with lung cancer.

CDR3 in amino acids: CASREGGGYNEQFF. The CDR3 DNA sequence: TGCGCCAGCAGAGAGGGTGGTGGCTACAATGAGCAGTTCTTC. The chain employs TRBV5-1 and TRBJ2-1; TRBD2 is a possible D gene (5 bases). Germline V gene data show CDR1 as SGHRS and CDR2 as YFSETQ. The CDR3 loop spans 14 amino acids. Deletions cut 5 bases from V and 3 bases from J, with 12 bases between.